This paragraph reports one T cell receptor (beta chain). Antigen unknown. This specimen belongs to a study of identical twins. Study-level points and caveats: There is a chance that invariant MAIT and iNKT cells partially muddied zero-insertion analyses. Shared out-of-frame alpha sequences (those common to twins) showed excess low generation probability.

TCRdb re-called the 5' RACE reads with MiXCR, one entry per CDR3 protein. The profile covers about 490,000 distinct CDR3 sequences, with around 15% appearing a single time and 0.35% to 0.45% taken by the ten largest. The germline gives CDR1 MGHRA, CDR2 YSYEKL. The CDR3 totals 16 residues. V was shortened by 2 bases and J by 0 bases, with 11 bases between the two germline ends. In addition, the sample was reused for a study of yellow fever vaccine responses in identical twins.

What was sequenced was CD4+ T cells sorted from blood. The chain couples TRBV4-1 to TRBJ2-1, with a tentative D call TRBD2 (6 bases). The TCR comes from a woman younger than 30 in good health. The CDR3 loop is CASSQPLRDSYNEQFF. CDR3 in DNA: TGCGCCAGCAGCCAACCCCTGCGGGACTCCTACAATGAGCAGTTCTTC.